This passage covers 26 T cell receptor beta chains from one sample sequenced in a study of siplizumab effects on memory and regulatory T cells. Clones were sequenced by immunoSEQ multiplex PCR, and TCRdb holds only the in-frame ones, with some missing. Of approximately 9,500 clones listed, around 40% are singletons. Cells from the mixed lymphocyte reaction were cocultured for less than 7 days at 37°C. Their antigens remain unidentified. What was sequenced was CFSE-low (dividing) CD8+ T cells sorted from an allogeneic mixed lymphocyte reaction. The receptors come from a human donor in good health; the cells came from an allogeneic mixed lymphocyte reaction.

The rearrangement uses TRBV27 and TRBJ2-6, with 7 nucleotides matching TRBD2. There are 18 residues in the CDR3. V was clipped by 1 base and J by 0 bases; unmatched bases: 6. Germline V CDR1 and CDR2: MNHEY, SMNVEV (reference sequence). The chain's CDR3 is CASSLFAGVNSGANVLTF. The CDR3 DNA follows: TGTGCCAGCAGTTTATTTGCGGGGGTTAACTCTGGGGCCAACGTCCTGACTTTC.

The gene calls are TRBV5-5 and TRBJ2-7, with no clear D. The CDR3 runs 13 residues. Deletions cut 4 bases from V and 3 bases from J, with 11 bases between. CDR1 is SGHKS, CDR2 YYEKEE, per germline (reference sequence). For the CDR3, the DNA is TGTGCCAGCAGCCCTGGCGTTGGCTACGAGCAGTACTTC. Translation gives CASSPGVGYEQYF.

This clone was counted between two and nine times. The chain is built from TRBV4-1 and TRBJ2-7; 9 nucleotides match TRBD1. V lost 1 base, J lost 4 bases, and 8 bases stayed unmatched. The CDR3 totals 16 residues. Germline V gives CDR1 MGHRA, CDR2 YSYEKL. CDR3 sequence: CASSQVSGTGYYEQYF. In nucleotides, the CDR3 is TGCGCCAGCAGCCAAGTATCCGGGACAGGGTATTACGAGCAGTACTTC.

This clone appeared many times. The chain carries TRBV19 and TRBJ2-7, with a weak D call TRBD2 (5 bases). The CDR3 is 13 amino acids. Germline CDR1 and CDR2: LNHDA and SQIVND (reference sequence). Trimming cost V 9 bases and J 0 bases, with 12 bases left between them. The CDR3 sequence is CASSAGISYEQYF. CDR3 nucleotides: TGTGCCAGCTCGGCCGGGATCTCCTACGAGCAGTACTTC.

By its share, this clone is medium-sized. The rearrangement joins TRBV27 to TRBJ2-7, with 9 nucleotides matching TRBD1. Germline values: CDR1 MNHEY, CDR2 SMNVEV (reference sequence). The CDR3 extends over 14 amino acids. Trimming cost V 6 bases and J 3 bases; bases outside gene matches: 6. The CDR3 here is CASSQTGGGYEQYF. CDR3 nucleotides: TGTGCCAGCAGCCAGACAGGGGGGGGCTACGAGCAGTACTTC.

The genes are TRBV7-9 and TRBJ2-5; 7 positions match TRBD1. CDR3 size: 17 residues. In germline, CDR1 is SEHNR, CDR2 FQNEAQ (reference sequence). The V and J ends lost 4 bases and 5 bases, in that order; junction bases with no gene match: 16. As DNA, the CDR3 is TGTGCCAGCAGCTCCATAGGGCACAGGGGATTAAGTGAGACCCAGTACTTC. Its translation is CASSSIGHRGLSETQYF.

There are a few counts of this clone. CDR3 in DNA: TGTGCCAGTAGTTTCGCTAGCGGGGGGGCCAGGTTCCAGAATGAGCAGTTCTTC. Encoded protein: CASSFASGGARFQNEQFF. This chain uses TRBV19 with TRBJ2-1; TRBD2 aligns across 12 bases. The CDR3 loop spans 18 amino acids. CDR1 LNHDA and CDR2 SQIVND come from the germline V gene (reference sequence). After removal of 5 bases from V and 7 bases from J, the junction contained 15 bases not matched to a gene.

The table lists this clone with a few counts. The V gene is TRBV5-1, the J gene TRBJ2-1, with D unresolved. Between the trimmed V and J ends, which lost 0 bases and 0 bases, there was a span of 7 bases. Germline V gene data show CDR1 as SGHRS and CDR2 as YFSETQ. CDR3 length equals 15 residues. The CDR3 spells CASSLAGSSYNEQFF. The CDR3 DNA follows: TGCGCCAGCAGCTTGGCTGGATCCTCCTACAATGAGCAGTTCTTC. The full variable domain, in which reference TRBV5-1 and TRBJ2-1 provide the parts outside the CDR3, is KAGVTQTPRYLIKTRGQQVTLSCSPISGHRSVSWYQQTPGQGLQFLFEYFSETQRNKGNFPGRFSGRQFSNSRSEMNVSTLELGDSALYLCASSLAGSSYNEQFFGPGTRLTVL.

The CDR3 protein is CASSFDRPNTGELFF. The CDR3 DNA follows: TGTGCCAGCAGCTTCGACAGACCGAACACCGGGGAGCTGTTTTTT. The chain joins TRBV13 to TRBJ2-2; tentatively, D is TRBD1 (5 bases). The CDR3 runs to 15 residues. The germline CDR1 and CDR2 sequences are PRHDT and FYEKMQ (reference sequence). The V end was cut by 3 bases, the J end by 0 bases, with 8 bases between.

The rearrangement joins TRBV6-9 to TRBJ2-2; D remains ambiguous. Trimming left V 3 bases short and J 7 bases short, with 3 bases between. The CDR3 sequence is 11 residues long. Germline V gene sequence: CDR1 MNHGY, CDR2 SVAAGI. The CDR3 DNA reads as TGTGCCAGCAGTTACTACGGGGAGCTGTTTTTT. This encodes CASSYYGELFF.

This clone was counted once. The chain uses TRBV4-2 and TRBJ2-7, with D possibly TRBD2 on 6 matching bases. The CDR3 sequence is 18 residues long. Per the germline V gene, CDR1 is LGHNA and CDR2 is YNFKEQ. Between the trimmed V and J ends, which lost 4 bases and 3 bases, there was a span of 25 bases. The CDR3 DNA reads TGTGCCAGCAGCCCCCCGATAGGATGGGGGGAGGAAAGCTACGAGCAGTACTTC. This translates into CASSPPIGWGEESYEQYF.

The V gene is TRBV2, the J gene TRBJ2-7; a weak D match, TRBD1 (5 bases). Trimming removed 8 bases from V and 0 bases from J, with 11 bases in between. The CDR3 loop spans 13 amino acids. Germline CDR1 and CDR2: SNHLY and FYNNEI. In DNA, the CDR3 is TGTGCCAGCTCTCCAGGGAACTCCTACGAGCAGTACTTC. Translation: CASSPGNSYEQYF.

The rearrangement uses TRBV6-5 and TRBJ1-2; no clear D. Trimming pared 2 bases from V and 4 bases from J, leaving 11 bases between. CDR1 and CDR2 (germline): MNHEY, SVGAGI. The CDR3 loop spans 14 amino acids. CDR3 sequence: CASSYGSQTYGYTF. DNA for the CDR3: TGTGCCAGCAGTTACGGCTCCCAGACCTATGGCTACACCTTC.

This clone was recorded a few times. The V call is TRBV19, the J call TRBJ1-2; D unresolved. The CDR3 sequence is 11 residues long. Germline CDR1 reads LNHDA; CDR2 reads SQIVND (reference sequence). Trimming cost V 4 bases and J 6 bases, with 6 bases left between them. CDR3 bases: TGTGCCAGTAGTACACCGGATGGCTACACCTTC. Protein: CASSTPDGYTF.

DNA of the CDR3: TGTGCCACCAGCAGAGATCGGAGACAGTCTGGAAACACCATATATTTT. It yields the protein CATSRDRRQSGNTIYF. This chain connects TRBV15 to TRBJ1-3; D might be TRBD1 (5 bases). The germline V and J ends were trimmed by 0 bases and 1 base, with 10 bases remaining between them. CDR3 length equals 16 residues. Germline-derived CDR1 and CDR2 are LNHNV and YYDKDF (reference sequence).

This chain connects TRBV27 to TRBJ1-2; maybe TRBD1 (6 bases). Trimming cost V 5 bases and J 4 bases, with 14 bases left between them. The CDR3 sequence is 14 residues long. Germline V gene lookup returns CDR1 MNHEY and CDR2 SMNVEV (reference sequence). CDR3 DNA sequence: TGTGCCAGCAGTCTCAGGGGTACCGCCTATGGCTACACCTTC. Its protein is CASSLRGTAYGYTF.

Concerning this clone: Sequence at one end of the junction differs from germline and may be a read error. The chain recombines TRBV7-8 with TRBJ1-2, with D hard to call. Germline loops: CDR1 SGHVS, CDR2 FQNEAQ. The CDR3 contains 11 residues. CDR3 DNA sequence: TGTGCCAGCAGCTTAAGTCTGTGTCTCCTCTTC. The encoded protein is CASSLSLCLLF.

This chain links TRBV6-5 with TRBJ2-2; no clear D gene. The CDR3 is 15 amino acids. CDR1 is MNHEY, CDR2 SVGAGI, per germline. V gave up 3 bases and J gave up 0 bases, with 8 bases separating them. This CDR3 reads CASSYWKANTGELFF. CDR3 DNA sequence: TGTGCCAGCAGTTATTGGAAGGCGAACACCGGGGAGCTGTTTTTT.

This clone was seen more than once but under ten times. The genes are TRBV6-6 and TRBJ2-1; the D call may be TRBD1 or TRBD2 (6 bases each). The germline gives CDR1 MNHNY, CDR2 SVGAGI (reference sequence). This CDR3 contains 13 residues. Trimming pared 0 bases from V and 9 bases from J, leaving 9 bases between. CDR3 protein: CASSYSGGGEQFF. The CDR3 DNA reads TGTGCCAGCAGTTACTCGGGGGGCGGTGAGCAGTTCTTC.

The sample holds a few counts of this clone. The CDR3 loop reads CASSPTTGLDTQYF. The CDR3 DNA reads TGTGCCAGCAGTCCGACTACAGGGTTGGATACGCAGTATTTT. The chain is built from TRBV6-5 and TRBJ2-3, with D tentatively TRBD1 (6 bases). This CDR3 contains 14 residues. Germline V lookup: CDR1 MNHEY, CDR2 SVGAGI. The V and J ends lost 5 bases and 6 bases respectively, with 15 bases between them.

The V call is TRBV5-5, the J call TRBJ1-2; no reliable D call. The CDR3 has 13 residues. The V and J ends lost 3 bases and 3 bases respectively, with 9 bases between them. From germline, CDR1 is SGHKS and CDR2 YYEKEE (reference sequence). The CDR3: CASSSSEHYGYTF. The CDR3 bases are TGTGCCAGCAGCTCTAGCGAGCACTATGGCTACACCTTC.

This chain uses TRBV28 with TRBJ2-1; maybe TRBD1 (6 bases). Germline CDR1 MDHEN, CDR2 SYDVKM. The CDR3 loop spans 14 amino acids. Trimming removed 3 bases from V and 7 bases from J, with 13 bases in between. The DNA of the CDR3 is TGTGCCAGCAGTTTCAACAGGGTTGGGAATGAGCAGTTCTTC. Its translation: CASSFNRVGNEQFF.

This clone was seen a few times. The rearrangement uses TRBV27 and TRBJ1-5; the match to TRBD1 covers 11 bases. This CDR3 contains 13 residues. The ends lost 11 bases at V and 8 bases at J; junction bases unmatched: 8. Germline loops: CDR1 MNHEY, CDR2 SMNVEV (reference sequence). The CDR3: CAPGTGGVKPQHF. The DNA of the CDR3 is TGTGCCCCGGGGACAGGGGGAGTCAAGCCCCAGCATTTT.

This clone is deemed medium-sized. The same CDR3 also results from other DNA sequences found in this sample. The gene calls are TRBV7-9 and TRBJ1-1; no definite D call. Trimming left V 1 base short and J 10 bases short, with 10 bases between. Per germline, CDR1 SEHNR and CDR2 FQNEAQ (reference sequence). The CDR3 runs to 12 residues. CDR3 region: CASSLGPSGAFF. DNA for the CDR3: TGTGCCAGCAGCTTAGGGCCAAGCGGAGCTTTCTTT.

This clone was seen a handful of times. This rearrangement joins TRBV13 to TRBJ2-1; 7 bases agree with TRBD2. CDR1 and CDR2 from the germline V gene are PRHDT and FYEKMQ (reference sequence). Losses at the gene ends were 6 bases for V and 2 bases for J; bases not matched to a gene: 4. The CDR3 sequence is 14 residues long. The CDR3 is CASRERGAYNEQFF. The CDR3 DNA follows: TGTGCCAGCAGAGAACGGGGGGCCTACAATGAGCAGTTCTTC.

The chain uses TRBV5-5 and TRBJ1-6, with D possibly being TRBD1 (5 bases). Trimming took off 0 bases at V and 8 bases at J, with 15 bases between the two ends. Germline CDR1 is SGHKS and CDR2 is YYEKEE (reference sequence). The CDR3 consists of 16 residues. Here the CDR3 reads CASSLVQGLSDSPLHF. The CDR3 DNA reads as TGTGCCAGCAGCTTGGTCCAGGGACTGTCCGATTCACCCCTCCACTTT. Complete variable domain (other parts from reference TRBV5-5 and TRBJ1-6): DAGVTQSPTHLIKTRGQQVTLRCSPISGHKSVSWYQQVLGQGPQFIFQYYEKEERGRGNFPDRFSARQFPNYSSELNVNALLLGDSALYLCASSLVQGLSDSPLHFGNGTRLTVT.